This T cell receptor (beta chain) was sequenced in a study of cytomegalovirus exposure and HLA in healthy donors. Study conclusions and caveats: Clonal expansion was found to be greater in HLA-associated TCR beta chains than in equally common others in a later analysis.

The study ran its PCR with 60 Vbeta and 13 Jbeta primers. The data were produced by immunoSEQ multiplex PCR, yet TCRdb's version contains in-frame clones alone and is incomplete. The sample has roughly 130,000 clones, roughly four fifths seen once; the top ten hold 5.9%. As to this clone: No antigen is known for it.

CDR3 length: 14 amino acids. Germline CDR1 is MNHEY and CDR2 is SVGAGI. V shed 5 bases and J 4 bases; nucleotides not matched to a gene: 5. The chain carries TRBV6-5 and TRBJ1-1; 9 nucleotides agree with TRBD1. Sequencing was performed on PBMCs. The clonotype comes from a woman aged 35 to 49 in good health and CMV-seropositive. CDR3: CASSATGGVTEAFF. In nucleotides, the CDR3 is TGTGCCAGCAGTGCGACAGGGGGTGTCACTGAAGCTTTCTTT.